What follows are 22 T cell receptor beta chains derived from one specimen sequenced in a study of post-analysis software for immune sequencing data. Points from the study as a whole: Controls had lower frequencies than patients of 4 or 5 TRBV segments, which included TRBV5-6, TRBV5-1 and TRBV20-1.

Every TCR beta cDNA library bore unique molecular identifiers. TCRdb processed the PCR reads anew with MiXCR; each CDR3 protein has one entry. The sample includes fewer than 900,000 distinct CDR3 sequences, around 46% of them seen just once. Their recognized antigens are unknown. The sequenced sample consisted of blood. These receptors originate from a girl between 10 and 17 years old with multiple sclerosis.

This clonotype was counted a few times. The CDR3 sequence is CASSQGLAPADTQYF. The DNA of the CDR3 is TGTGCCAGCAGCCAGGGACTAGCTCCCGCAGATACGCAGTATTTT. This chain connects TRBV12-3 or TRBV12-4 to TRBJ2-3; the match to TRBD2 covers 9 bases. Losses at the gene ends were 6 bases for V and 4 bases for J; bases not matched to a gene: 8. The CDR3 extends over 15 amino acids.

CDR3 nucleotides: TGCAGTGCTCCATCGAAGGTCTACGAGCAGTACTTC. The encoded protein is CSAPSKVYEQYF. V and J are TRBV20-1 and TRBJ2-7; D gene ambiguous. This CDR3 is 12 amino acids long. Trimming cost V 5 bases and J 3 bases, with 11 bases left between them. Germline V gives CDR1 DFQATT, CDR2 SNEGSKA (reference sequence).

About this clonotype itself: As the CDR3 is not closed by the conserved phenylalanine or tryptophan, this likely results from a read error. V gene TRBV6-2 or TRBV6-3 combines with J gene TRBJ2-1, with D uncertain. The CDR3 runs to 14 residues. V lost 2 bases, J lost 6 bases, and 11 bases lay in between. From germline, CDR1 is MNHEY and CDR2 SVGEGT. The CDR3 spells CASSYLRTINEQFV. For the CDR3, the DNA is TGTGCCAGCAGTTACCTTCGAACAATCAATGAGCAGTTCGTC.

This clonotype was seen only a few times. The CDR3 nucleotides are TGTGCCAGCAGTTACTTCCCGTGGCGGGAGGGTCGCAATGAGCAGTTCTTC. It translates to CASSYFPWREGRNEQFF. The V and J genes are TRBV6-5 and TRBJ2-1, with TRBD2 matching over 9 bases. V lost 1 base and J lost 6; bases outside the gene matches: 10. This CDR3 is built from 17 residues. Germline V lookup: CDR1 MNHEY, CDR2 SVGAGI.

V is TRBV29-1 and J is TRBJ1-1; D is perhaps TRBD1 (5 bases). Germline CDR1 is SQVTM and CDR2 is ANQGSEA. This CDR3 contains 12 residues. The CDR3 protein is CSGGTGNTEAFF. CDR3 bases: TGCAGTGGGGGTACGGGGAACACTGAAGCTTTCTTT.

This clonotype has only a few counts. The chain has TRBV6-1 and TRBJ2-5; TRBD2 matches at 13 bases. V lost 6 bases, J lost 5 bases, and 9 bases stayed unmatched. The germline V gene has CDR1 MNHNS and CDR2 SASEGT. The CDR3 covers 16 residues. CDR3 residues: CASSRTSGSSGETQYF. The CDR3 nucleotides read TGTGCCAGCAGCCGGACTAGCGGGAGTTCGGGGGAGACCCAGTACTTC.

J is TRBJ1-2 and V is TRBV7-9, with D uncertain. The V end lost 6 bases, the J end lost 2 bases, and 16 bases lay between the germline ends. The CDR3 runs to 15 residues. Germline lookup yields CDR1 SEHNR and CDR2 FQNEAQ (reference sequence). The CDR3 DNA follows: TGTGCCAGCAGTCTTCTCCTGGGGATAAACTATGGCTACACCTTC. It encodes CASSLLLGINYGYTF.

The chain is built from TRBV15 and TRBJ2-3, with 9 bases matching TRBD2. Germline V lookup: CDR1 LNHNV, CDR2 YYDKDF (reference sequence). Trimming cost V 0 bases and J 6 bases; bases outside gene matches: 19. The CDR3 extends over 20 amino acids. The CDR3 DNA reads TGTGCCACCAGCAGAGATCCCCCCAAGACTAGCGGAGCCGCGACGGATACGCAGTATTTT. It is translated as CATSRDPPKTSGAATDTQYF.

As DNA, the CDR3 is TGCAGTGCTTTGAGCCGCGGGAGGACCTCCTACAATGAGCAGTTCTTC. As protein: CSALSRGRTSYNEQFF. V usage is TRBV20-1 and J usage is TRBJ2-1, with TRBD2 identical over 8 bases. CDR3 length equals 16 residues. Per germline, CDR1 DFQATT and CDR2 SNEGSKA (reference sequence). J gave up 0 bases and V 5 bases, and 9 bases lay outside the gene matches.

The chain links TRBV30 to TRBJ1-1; D is ambiguous. From germline, CDR1 is GTSNPN and CDR2 SVGIG (reference sequence). V gave up 2 bases and J gave up 5 bases, with 9 bases separating them. There are 12 residues in the CDR3. In DNA form, the CDR3 reads TGTGCCTGGAGTAGGCCCGGGACTGAAGCTTTCTTT. It is translated as CAWSRPGTEAFF.

V usage is TRBV4-2 and J usage is TRBJ1-1; no definite D call. Germline assignment: CDR1 LGHNA and CDR2 YNFKEQ. The CDR3 length is 15 residues. Trimming cost V 0 bases and J 1 base, with 9 bases left between them. CDR3 in DNA: TGTGCCAGCAGCCAAGATGGGAGAGGGAACACTGAAGCTTTCTTT. This codes for CASSQDGRGNTEAFF.

The chain links TRBV7-6 to TRBJ2-7; TRBD1 matches 10 bases. The CDR3 runs to 16 residues. Looked up from germline, CDR1 is SGHVS and CDR2 is FNYEAQ. The trim removed 0 bases at V and 3 bases at J, leaving 5 bases unmatched. DNA for the CDR3: TGTGCCAGCAGCTTAGCCTTTGGACAGGGGGTCTACGAGCAGTACTTC. Translated: CASSLAFGQGVYEQYF.

This clonotype was detected only a few times. The genes are TRBV27 and TRBJ2-3; TRBD1 is a possible D gene (6 bases). The CDR3 contains 12 residues. CDR1 MNHEY and CDR2 SMNVEV come from the germline V gene (reference sequence). Trimming took off 2 bases at V and 11 bases at J, with 11 bases between the two ends. CDR3 loop: CASSLTTGRQYF. In DNA, the CDR3 is TGTGCCAGCAGTTTAACGACAGGCCGGCAGTATTTT.

This clonotype was counted a single time. The rearrangement joins TRBV25-1 to TRBJ2-7; the D gene is possibly TRBD2 (5 bases). The CDR3 is made up of 13 amino acids. V was cut by 1 base and J by 3 bases, with 7 bases left in between. Germline CDR1 MGHDK, CDR2 SYGVNS. The CDR3 DNA is TGTGCCAGCAGTGAATCGGGGAACTACGAGCAGTACTTC. This gives the protein CASSESGNYEQYF.

This clonotype was observed a few times. DNA for the CDR3: TGTGCCAGCAGCTTGGCCTCTGGGGAGTCGTTCTACAATGAGCAGTTCTTC. Translation gives CASSLASGESFYNEQFF. This chain connects TRBV5-5 to TRBJ2-1, with TRBD2 as a possible D gene (5 bases). The CDR3 consists of 17 residues. V was shortened by 0 bases and J by 3 bases, with 16 bases between the two germline ends. CDR1 and CDR2 (germline): SGHKS, YYEKEE (reference sequence).

This clonotype came up a few times. The chain joins TRBV20-1 to TRBJ2-1; 11 bases fit TRBD2. The CDR3 is 15 residues long. The junction had 8 bases not matched to a gene; V was cut back by 4 bases and J by 6 bases. Per the germline V gene, CDR1 is DFQATT and CDR2 is SNEGSKA (reference sequence). The CDR3 here is CSAKVLAGVSNEQFF. In DNA form, the CDR3 reads TGCAGTGCTAAAGTACTAGCGGGAGTAAGCAATGAGCAGTTCTTC.

The chain recombines TRBV20-1 with TRBJ1-5; 9 bases are shared with TRBD1. The trim removed 3 bases at V and 8 bases at J, leaving 14 bases unmatched. The CDR3 is 16 amino acids. Germline assignment: CDR1 DFQATT and CDR2 SNEGSKA (reference sequence). The CDR3 region is CSASRSGQGLGKPQHF. CDR3 bases: TGCAGTGCTAGTAGATCCGGACAGGGGCTCGGGAAGCCCCAGCATTTT.

The rearrangement links TRBV6-6 to TRBJ1-6; 8 nucleotides match TRBD1. J lost 9 bases, V lost 6 bases, and 10 bases had no gene match. The CDR3 has 15 residues. Germline CDR1 is MNHNY and CDR2 is SVGAGI (reference sequence). Written as DNA, the CDR3 is TGTGCCAGCAGATTCGGACAGGGAGGGAGTTCACCCCTCCACTTT. Translation: CASRFGQGGSSPLHF.

There are a few counts of this clonotype. The rearrangement uses TRBV12-3 or TRBV12-4 and TRBJ1-2; 9 bases align to TRBD1. V shed 3 bases, J shed 3 bases, and the junction held 5 bases outside the gene matches. The CDR3 totals 15 residues. CDR3 in amino acids: CASSFGQGYDYGYTF. The CDR3 DNA sequence: TGTGCCAGCAGTTTCGGACAGGGGTACGACTATGGCTACACCTTC.

The chain has TRBV5-1 and TRBJ2-2; 7 bases match TRBD1. The CDR3 spans 14 residues. Germline V lookup: CDR1 SGHRS, CDR2 YFSETQ. V shed 2 bases, J shed 5 bases, and the junction held 3 bases outside the gene matches. This CDR3 reads CASSLGDRTGELFF. In DNA, the CDR3 is TGCGCCAGCAGCTTAGGGGACAGAACCGGGGAGCTGTTTTTT.

The chain joins TRBV9 to TRBJ2-1, with TRBD2 identical over 8 bases. The CDR3 sequence is 15 residues long. From germline, CDR1 is SGDLS and CDR2 YYNGEE. The V and J ends lost 3 bases and 9 bases, in that order; junction bases with no gene match: 11. DNA for the CDR3: TGTGCCAGCAGCGCCCGACTAGCGCGCTCTGGTGAGCAGTTCTTC. Residues: CASSARLARSGEQFF.

This chain joins TRBV29-1 and TRBJ1-2, with TRBD1 as a possible D gene (5 bases). From germline, CDR1 is SQVTM and CDR2 ANQGSEA. The CDR3 is made up of 12 amino acids. Trimming cost V 6 bases and J 7 bases, with 15 bases left between them. The CDR3 loop is CSVPGLWGGYTF. CDR3 sequence (DNA): TGCAGCGTACCGGGGCTTTGGGGTGGCTACACCTTC.